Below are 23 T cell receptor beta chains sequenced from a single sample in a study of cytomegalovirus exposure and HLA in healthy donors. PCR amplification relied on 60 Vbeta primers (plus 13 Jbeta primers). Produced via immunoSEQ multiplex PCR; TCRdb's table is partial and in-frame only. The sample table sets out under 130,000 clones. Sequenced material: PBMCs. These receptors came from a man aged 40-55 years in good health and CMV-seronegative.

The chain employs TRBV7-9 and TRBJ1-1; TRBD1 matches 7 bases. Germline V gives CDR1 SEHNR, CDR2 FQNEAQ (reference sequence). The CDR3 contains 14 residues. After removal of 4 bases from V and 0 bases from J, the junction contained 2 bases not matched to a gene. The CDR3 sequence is CASSSGTVNTEAFF. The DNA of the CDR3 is TGTGCCAGCAGCTCCGGGACAGTGAACACTGAAGCTTTCTTT.

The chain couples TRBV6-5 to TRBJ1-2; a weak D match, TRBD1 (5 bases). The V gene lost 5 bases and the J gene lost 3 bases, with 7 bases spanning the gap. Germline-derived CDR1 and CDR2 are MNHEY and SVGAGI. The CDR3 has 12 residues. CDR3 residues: CASSQGDYGYTF. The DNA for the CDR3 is TGTGCCAGCAGTCAGGGTGACTATGGCTACACCTTC.

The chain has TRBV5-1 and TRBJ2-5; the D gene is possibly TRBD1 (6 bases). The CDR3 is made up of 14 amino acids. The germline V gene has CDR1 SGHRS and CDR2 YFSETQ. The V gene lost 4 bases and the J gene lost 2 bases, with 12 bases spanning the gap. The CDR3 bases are TGCGCCAGCAGCGCGGACAGAGTTCAAGAGACCCAGTACTTC. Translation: CASSADRVQETQYF.

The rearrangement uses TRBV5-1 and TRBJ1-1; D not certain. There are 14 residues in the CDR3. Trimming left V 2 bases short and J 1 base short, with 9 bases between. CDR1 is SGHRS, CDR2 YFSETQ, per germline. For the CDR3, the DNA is TGCGCCAGCAGCTTACACCCTGGGAACACTGAAGCTTTCTTT. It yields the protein CASSLHPGNTEAFF.

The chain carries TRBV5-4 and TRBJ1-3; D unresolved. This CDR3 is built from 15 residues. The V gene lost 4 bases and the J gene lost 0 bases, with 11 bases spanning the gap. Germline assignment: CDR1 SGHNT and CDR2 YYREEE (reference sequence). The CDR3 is CASSRTGSSGNTIYF. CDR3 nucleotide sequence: TGTGCCAGCAGCCGTACGGGGAGCTCTGGAAACACCATATATTTT.

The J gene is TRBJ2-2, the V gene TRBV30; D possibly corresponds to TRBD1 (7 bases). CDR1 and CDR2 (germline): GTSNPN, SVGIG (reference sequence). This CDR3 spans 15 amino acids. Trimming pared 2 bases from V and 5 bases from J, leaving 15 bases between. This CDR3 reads CAWSRGGAGTGELFF. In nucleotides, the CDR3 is TGTGCCTGGAGTCGAGGGGGCGCGGGAACCGGGGAGCTGTTTTTT.

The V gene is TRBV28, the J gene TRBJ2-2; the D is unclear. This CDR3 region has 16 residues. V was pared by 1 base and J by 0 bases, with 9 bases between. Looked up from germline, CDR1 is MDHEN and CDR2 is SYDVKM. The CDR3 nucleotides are TGTGCCAGCAGTTTATATGCAGGTCCGAACACCGGGGAGCTGTTTTTT. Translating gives CASSLYAGPNTGELFF.

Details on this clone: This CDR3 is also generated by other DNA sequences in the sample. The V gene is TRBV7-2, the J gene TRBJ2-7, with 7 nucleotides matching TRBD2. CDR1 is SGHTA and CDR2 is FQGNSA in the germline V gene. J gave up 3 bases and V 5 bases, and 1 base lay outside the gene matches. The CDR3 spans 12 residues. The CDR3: CASSPGGYEQYF. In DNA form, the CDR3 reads TGTGCCAGCAGCCCGGGGGGCTACGAGCAGTACTTC.

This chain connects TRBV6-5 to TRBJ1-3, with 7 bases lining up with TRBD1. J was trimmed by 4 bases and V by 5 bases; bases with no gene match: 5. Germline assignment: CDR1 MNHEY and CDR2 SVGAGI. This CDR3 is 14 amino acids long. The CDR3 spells CASSHRDRGNTIYF. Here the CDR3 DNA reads TGTGCCAGCAGTCACCGGGACAGAGGAAACACCATATATTTT.

The CDR3 loop is CASNPMGRNTGELFF. The CDR3 DNA reads as TGTGCCAGCAATCCTATGGGGAGAAACACCGGGGAGCTGTTTTTT. The chain joins TRBV28 to TRBJ2-2; D is possibly TRBD2 (5 bases). From germline, CDR1 is MDHEN and CDR2 SYDVKM. This CDR3 is 15 amino acids long. Trimming took off 7 bases at V and 2 bases at J, with 14 bases between the two ends.

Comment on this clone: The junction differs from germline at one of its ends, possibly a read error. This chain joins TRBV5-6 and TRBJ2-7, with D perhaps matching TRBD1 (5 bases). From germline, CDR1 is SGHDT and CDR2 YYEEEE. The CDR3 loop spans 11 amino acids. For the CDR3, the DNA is TGTGCCAGCAGTTCCAACAGGCCACTCCCCTTC. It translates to CASSSNRPLPF.

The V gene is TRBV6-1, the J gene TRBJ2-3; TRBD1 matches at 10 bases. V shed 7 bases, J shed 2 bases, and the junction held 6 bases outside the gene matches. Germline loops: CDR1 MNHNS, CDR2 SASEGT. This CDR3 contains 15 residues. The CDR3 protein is CASILGQGVTDTQYF. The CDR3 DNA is TGTGCCAGCATATTAGGACAGGGGGTCACAGATACGCAGTATTTT.

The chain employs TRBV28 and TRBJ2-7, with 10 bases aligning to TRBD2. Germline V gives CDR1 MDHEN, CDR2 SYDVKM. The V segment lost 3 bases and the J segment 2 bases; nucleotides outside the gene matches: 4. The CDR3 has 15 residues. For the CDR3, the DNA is TGTGCCAGCAGTTTTAGTAGCGGGGGGCCCTACGAGCAGTACTTC. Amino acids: CASSFSSGGPYEQYF. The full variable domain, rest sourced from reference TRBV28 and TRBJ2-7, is DVKVTQSSRYLVKRTGEKVFLECVQDMDHENMFWYRQDPGLGLRLIYFSYDVKMKEKGDIPEGYSVSREKKERFSLILESASTNQTSMYLCASSFSSGGPYEQYFGPGTRLTVT.

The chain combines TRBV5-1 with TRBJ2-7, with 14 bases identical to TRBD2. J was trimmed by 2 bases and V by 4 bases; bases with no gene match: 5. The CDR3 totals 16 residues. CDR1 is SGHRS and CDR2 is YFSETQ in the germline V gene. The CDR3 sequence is CASSLGLAGGPYEQYF. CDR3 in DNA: TGCGCCAGCAGCCTAGGACTAGCGGGAGGACCCTACGAGCAGTACTTC.

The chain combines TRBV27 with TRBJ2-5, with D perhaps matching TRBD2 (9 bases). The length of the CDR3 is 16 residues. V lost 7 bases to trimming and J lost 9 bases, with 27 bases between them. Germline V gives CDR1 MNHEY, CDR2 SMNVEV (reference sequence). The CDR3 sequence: CASTPLAGGGRGPQYF. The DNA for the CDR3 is TGTGCCAGCACGCCGCTCGCAGGGGGCGGGAGGGGTCCCCAGTACTTC.

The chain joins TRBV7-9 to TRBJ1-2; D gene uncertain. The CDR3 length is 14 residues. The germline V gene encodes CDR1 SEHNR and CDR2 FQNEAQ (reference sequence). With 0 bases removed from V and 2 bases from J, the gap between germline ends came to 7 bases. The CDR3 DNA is TGTGCCAGCAGCTTAGCGAGAGGGAACTATGGCTACACCTTC. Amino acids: CASSLARGNYGYTF. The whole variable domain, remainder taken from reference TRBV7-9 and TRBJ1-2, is DTGVSQNPRHKITKRGQNVTFRCDPISEHNRLYWYRQTLGQGPEFLTYFQNEAQLEKSRLLSDRFSAERPKGSFSTLEIQRTEQGDSAMYLCASSLARGNYGYTFGSGTRLTVV.

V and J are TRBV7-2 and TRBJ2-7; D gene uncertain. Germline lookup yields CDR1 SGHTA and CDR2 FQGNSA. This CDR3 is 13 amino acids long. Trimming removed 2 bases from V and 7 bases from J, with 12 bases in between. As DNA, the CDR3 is TGTGCCAGCAGCTTAATGGCGGTTGGTGAGCAGTACTTC. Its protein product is CASSLMAVGEQYF.

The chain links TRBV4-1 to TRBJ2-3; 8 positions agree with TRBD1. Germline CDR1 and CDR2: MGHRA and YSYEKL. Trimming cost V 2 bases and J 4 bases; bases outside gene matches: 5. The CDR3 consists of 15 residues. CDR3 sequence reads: CASSQHGQGADTQYF. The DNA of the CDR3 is TGCGCCAGCAGCCAACACGGACAGGGCGCAGATACGCAGTATTTT.

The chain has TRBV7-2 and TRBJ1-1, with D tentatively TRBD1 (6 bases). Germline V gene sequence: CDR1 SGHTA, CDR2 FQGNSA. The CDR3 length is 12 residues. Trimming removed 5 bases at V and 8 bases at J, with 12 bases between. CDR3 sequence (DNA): TGTGCCAGCAGCCTCGATACAGGGGAAGCTTTCTTT. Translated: CASSLDTGEAFF. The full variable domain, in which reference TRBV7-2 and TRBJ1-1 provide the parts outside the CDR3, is GAGVSQSPSNKVTEKGKDVELRCDPISGHTALYWYRQSLGQGLEFLIYFQGNSAPDKSGLPSDRFSAERTGGSVSTLTIQRTQQEDSAVYLCASSLDTGEAFFGQGTRLTVV.

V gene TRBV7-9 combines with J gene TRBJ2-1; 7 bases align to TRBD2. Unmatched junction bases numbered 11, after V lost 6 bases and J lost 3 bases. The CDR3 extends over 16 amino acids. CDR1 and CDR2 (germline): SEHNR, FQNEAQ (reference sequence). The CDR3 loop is CASRGEGGSVYNEQFF. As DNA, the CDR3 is TGTGCCAGCAGGGGGGAGGGCGGAAGCGTCTACAATGAGCAGTTCTTC.

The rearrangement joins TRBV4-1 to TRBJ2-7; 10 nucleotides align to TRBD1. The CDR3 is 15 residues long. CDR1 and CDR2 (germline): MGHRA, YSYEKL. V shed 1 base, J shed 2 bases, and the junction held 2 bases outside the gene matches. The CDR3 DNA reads TGCGCCAGCAGCCAAGGGACAGGGGGAACCTACGAGCAGTACTTC. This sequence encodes CASSQGTGGTYEQYF.

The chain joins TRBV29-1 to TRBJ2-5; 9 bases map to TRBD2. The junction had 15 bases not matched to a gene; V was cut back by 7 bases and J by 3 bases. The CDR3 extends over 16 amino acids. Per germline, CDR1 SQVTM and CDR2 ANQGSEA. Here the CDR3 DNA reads TGCAGCGGTAGCGGTCCAGGGGCTAGCGGGAAAGAGACCCAGTACTTC. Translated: CSGSGPGASGKETQYF.

The CDR3 here is CASSLRTSSYNEQFF. CDR3 coding DNA: TGTGCCAGCAGCTTGCGCACGAGCTCCTACAATGAGCAGTTCTTC. The chain is built from TRBV7-9 and TRBJ2-1; D is undetermined. Germline CDR1 and CDR2: SEHNR and FQNEAQ (reference sequence). The CDR3 spans 15 residues. Trimming took off 3 bases at V and 0 bases at J, with 9 bases between the two ends.